This record covers a single T cell receptor (delta chain). Judged by its sample share, this clone qualifies as large (0.1 to 1%). The antigen it binds to is not known. No base qualities exist here, and no much larger clone lies one base off it. The data originate from a study of delta chains in infants with herpesvirus infections (dated by TCRdb to about 2023). At the level of the whole study: To characterize gammadelta T cell responses to primary cytomegalovirus (CMV) infection, researchers prospectively followed a birth cohort of Ugandan infants starting at birth. Previously published Belgian fetal and cord blood gammadelta TCR data were included only for comparison and were not generated in this cohort. Infant blood samples fell into approximate age groups of 1.5, 4, 8 and 12 months. gammadelta TCRs were sequenced from PBMC of about 20 CMV-infected infants (one congenitally infected) and under ten CMV-uninfected infants with enough sample available. In infants who were infected with CMV after birth, the study searched for a public fetal Vdelta1/Vgamma8 gammadelta TCR clonotype. Overall study outcomes, separate from this receptor: Presence of the public clonotype at levels below the detection limit might still occur in CMV-uninfected infants. The authors noted a small sample size and no race- or environment-matched controls, since nearly all Ugandans acquire CMV before adulthood. Public-clonotype frequency among Vdelta1 cells appeared to be inversely correlated with age at infection and was observed to decay rapidly, seemingly without persisting beyond around 2 months. The public clonotype was detected only at the first time point after infection and was not found in uninfected infants or in infants infected after 120 days. Of under 20 CMV-infected infants, 4 carried the public Vdelta1 clonotype: the congenitally infected infant plus three who were infected postnatally before 120 days of age.

CDR1 and CDR2 are read off the germline V gene as TSWWSYY and QGS. V is cut back by 4 bases and J by 5 bases, with 24 bases in the junction unmatched. Inclusive of the bounding cysteine and phenylalanine, the CDR3 is 21 residues long. CDR3 DNA only is kept here, 63 bases in frame from base 1. The library came from RT-PCR. To generate TCR cDNA, PBMC RNA underwent reverse transcription with SuperScript II using gamma-chain- and delta-chain-specific primers. Purification of cDNA was performed with AMPure XP beads, after which the cDNA was amplified and indexed with Illumina adapters by means of the Nextera XT Index Kit. Sequencing of gammadelta TCR libraries was carried out on an Illumina MiSeq using a V2 300-cycle kit. The published analysis was carried out like this. Using MiXCR v2.1.12, CDR3 sequences were assembled, and reads were mapped onto D, J and V genes obtained from GenBank. VDJtools v1.2.1 was used to perform repertoire analyses of the CDR3 clonotypes. Public reads were reanalyzed in TCRdb with CATT, and rows carrying the same DNA were merged afterwards. The V and J calls, along with clone size, are taken from TCRdb and not from the paper's own processing. Recorded for this sample are hundreds of delta-chain clones; around 11% of them occurred a single time. The ten largest clones add up to approximately 22% of the sample.

Infants were enrolled after their mothers, pregnant women receiving prenatal care in Kampala, Uganda, were recruited, and documentation of maternal HIV status was required. Home visits to families took place weekly, and collection of infant clinical information, oral swabs and peripheral blood began at 6 weeks of age and was repeated every 4 months after that. Blood was drawn into heparin tubes, and PBMC were separated by Ficoll-Paque density gradient centrifugation and then cryopreserved. The V gene is TRDV1 and the J gene is TRDJ1; 11 bases in the junction line up with TRDD3. The TCR originated in a human donor who was a Ugandan infant, either HIV-exposed or HIV-unexposed (not recorded which). This material consisted of peripheral blood, taken at time point 2 of longitudinal follow-up. The DNA is as follows: TGTGCTCTTGGGGGACTTTCTGAGGGGTTCCTACGCTGGGGGATACCAGATAAACTCATCTTT. The encoded protein is CALGGLSEGFLRWGIPDKLIF.